This passage covers 5 T cell receptor beta chains from one sample sequenced in a study of blood T cell repertoires in COVID-19. The assay was immunoSEQ multiplex PCR, and TCRdb's table has in-frame clones only and misses some. The sample records some 220,000 clones, under 90% being singletons. Sequences were obtained from peripheral blood. These receptors came from an elderly woman with active or convalescent COVID-19.

The V call is TRBV28, the J call TRBJ2-1; perhaps TRBD2 as D (6 bases). The CDR3 extends over 13 amino acids. V dropped 2 bases and J dropped 8 bases, with 10 bases sitting between them. CDR1 and CDR2 from the germline V gene are MDHEN and SYDVKM. The CDR3 DNA follows: TGTGCCAGCAGTTTAGTCCGGAGGGATGAGCAGTTCTTC. Encoded protein: CASSLVRRDEQFF.

This sequence joins TRBV7-3 and TRBJ2-7; 8 nucleotides agree with TRBD2. V shed 4 bases, J shed 2 bases, and the junction held 16 bases outside the gene matches. The V gene's germline CDR1 is SGHTA and CDR2 FQGTGA. This CDR3 has 18 residues. In nucleotides, the CDR3 is TGTGCCAGCAGCTCGCCGTCAGTGGGCGGGGGGAACACCTACGAGCAGTACTTC. It codes for CASSSPSVGGGNTYEQYF.

V gene TRBV4-3 combines with J gene TRBJ1-1; the D is unclear. Trimming took 0 bases from V and 1 from J, leaving 12 bases between them. In germline, CDR1 is LGHNA, CDR2 YSLEER. The CDR3 is 16 amino acids. CDR3 protein: CASSQDPAARNTEAFF. CDR3 coding DNA: TGCGCCAGCAGCCAAGACCCGGCGGCCAGGAACACTGAAGCTTTCTTT.

This rearrangement joins TRBV7-2 to TRBJ1-5; a possible D gene is TRBD1 (5 bases). V lost 6 bases and J 0 bases, leaving 15 bases between the germline ends. Germline V gene lookup returns CDR1 SGHTA and CDR2 FQGNSA. There are 16 residues in the CDR3. CDR3 protein: CASSEMGRNSNQPQHF. In nucleotides, the CDR3 is TGTGCCAGCAGTGAGATGGGGCGGAATAGCAATCAGCCCCAGCATTTT.

Only one count was recorded for this clone. The V call is TRBV15, the J call TRBJ2-3, with D maybe TRBD1 (6 bases). Trimming removed 1 base at V and 1 base at J, with 18 bases between. Germline loops: CDR1 LNHNV, CDR2 YYDKDF (reference sequence). The CDR3 is made up of 18 amino acids. The CDR3 region is CATSRVAGAGVGTDTQYF. CDR3 DNA: TGTGCCACCAGCAGAGTCGCAGGGGCAGGGGTCGGCACAGATACGCAGTATTTT.